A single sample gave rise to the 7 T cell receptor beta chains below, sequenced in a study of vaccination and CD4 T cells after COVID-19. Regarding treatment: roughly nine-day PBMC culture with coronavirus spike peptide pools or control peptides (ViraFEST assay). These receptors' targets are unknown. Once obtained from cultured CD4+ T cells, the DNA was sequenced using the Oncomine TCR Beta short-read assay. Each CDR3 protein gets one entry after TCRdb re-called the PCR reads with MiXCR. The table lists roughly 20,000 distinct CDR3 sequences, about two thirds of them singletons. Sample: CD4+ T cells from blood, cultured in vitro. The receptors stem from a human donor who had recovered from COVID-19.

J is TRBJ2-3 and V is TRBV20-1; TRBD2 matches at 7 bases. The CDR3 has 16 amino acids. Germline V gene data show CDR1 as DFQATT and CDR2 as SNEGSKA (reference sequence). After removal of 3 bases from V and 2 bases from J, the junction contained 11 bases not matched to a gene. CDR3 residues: CSARDPTSVSTDTQYF. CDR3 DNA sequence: TGCAGTGCTAGGGATCCCACTAGCGTCTCCACAGATACGCAGTATTTT.

CDR3 protein: CASSFRRAGYNEQFF. Written as DNA, the CDR3 is TGTGCCAGCAGCTTCCGCAGGGCTGGATACAATGAGCAGTTCTTC. The V and J genes are TRBV7-2 and TRBJ2-1, with D possibly being TRBD1 (5 bases). Germline CDR1 SGHTA, CDR2 FQGNSA. Trimming stripped 3 bases from V and 4 bases from J, with 13 bases between. This CDR3 is 15 amino acids long. The full variable domain, with the rest looked up from reference TRBV7-2 and TRBJ2-1, is GAGVSQSPSNKVTEKGKDVELRCDPISGHTALYWYRQSLGQGLEFLIYFQGNSAPDKSGLPSDRFSAERTGGSVSTLTIQRTQQEDSAVYLCASSFRRAGYNEQFFGPGTRLTVL.

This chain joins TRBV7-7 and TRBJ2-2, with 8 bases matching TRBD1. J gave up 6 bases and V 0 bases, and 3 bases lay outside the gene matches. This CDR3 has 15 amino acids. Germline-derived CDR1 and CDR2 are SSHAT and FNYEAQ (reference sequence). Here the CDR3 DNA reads TGTGCCAGCAGCTTAGCGACAGGGGCCGCCGGGGAGCTGTTTTTT. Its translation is CASSLATGAAGELFF.

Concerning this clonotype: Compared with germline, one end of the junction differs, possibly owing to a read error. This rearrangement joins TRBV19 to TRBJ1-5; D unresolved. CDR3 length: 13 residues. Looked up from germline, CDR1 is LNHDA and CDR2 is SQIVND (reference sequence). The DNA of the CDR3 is TGCGCCAGTAGTATAACCGGGAATCAGCCCCAGCATTTT. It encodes CASSITGNQPQHF.

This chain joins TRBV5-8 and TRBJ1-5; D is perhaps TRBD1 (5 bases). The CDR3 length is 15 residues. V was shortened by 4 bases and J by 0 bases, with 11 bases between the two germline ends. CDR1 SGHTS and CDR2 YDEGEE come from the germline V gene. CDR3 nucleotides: TGTGCCAGCAGCACGGGACGTATTAGCAATCAGCCCCAGCATTTT. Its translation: CASSTGRISNQPQHF. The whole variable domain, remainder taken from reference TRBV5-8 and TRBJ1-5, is EAGVTQSPTHLIKTRGQQATLRCSPISGHTSVYWYQQALGLGLQFLLWYDEGEERNRGNFPPRFSGRQFPNYSSELNVNALELEDSALYLCASSTGRISNQPQHFGDGTRLSIL.

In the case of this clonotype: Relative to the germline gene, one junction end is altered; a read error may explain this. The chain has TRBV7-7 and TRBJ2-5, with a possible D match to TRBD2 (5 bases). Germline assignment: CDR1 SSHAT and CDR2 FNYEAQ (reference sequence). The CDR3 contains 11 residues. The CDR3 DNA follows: TGTGCTAGCAGCTCGGGGGAGACCCAGTACTTC. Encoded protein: CASSSGETQYF.

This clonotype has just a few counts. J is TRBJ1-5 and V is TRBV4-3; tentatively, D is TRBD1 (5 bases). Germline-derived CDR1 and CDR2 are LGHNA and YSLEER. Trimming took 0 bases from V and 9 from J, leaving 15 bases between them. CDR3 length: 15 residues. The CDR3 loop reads CASSQDRAGIWPQHF. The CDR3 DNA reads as TGCGCCAGCAGCCAAGATCGGGCAGGGATATGGCCCCAGCATTTT.